The 6 T cell receptor beta chains in this list originate from one sample, sequenced in a study of T-cell memory formation after mild COVID-19. TCRdb re-analysed the 5' RACE reads in MiXCR, keeping a single row per CDR3 protein. This table holds 430,000 or so distinct CDR3 sequences, roughly 25% found once. Sequenced: PBMCs or a T cell subset sorted from them (not recorded which). These receptors came from an adult woman who had mild COVID-19 (a few samples of this study predate the infection). Cell type and time point are not known.

The rearrangement links TRBV6-5 to TRBJ2-6; 8 nucleotides agree with TRBD1. The V gene's germline CDR1 is MNHEY and CDR2 SVGAGI. The CDR3 covers 13 residues. J lost 9 bases, V lost 6 bases, and 4 bases had no gene match. The CDR3 DNA follows: TGTGCCAGCAGGGCAGGGGGCGTCAACGTCCTGACTTTC. Protein sequence: CASRAGGVNVLTF.

This clonotype was seen once. The V call is TRBV6-1, the J call TRBJ2-1, with 8 bases that match TRBD1. J lost 4 bases, V lost 6 bases, and 8 bases had no gene match. Per the germline V gene, CDR1 is MNHNS and CDR2 is SASEGT. The CDR3 has 15 residues. CDR3 sequence reads: CASRAGTGPYNEQFF. The CDR3 coding sequence is TGTGCCAGCAGAGCAGGGACAGGACCTTACAATGAGCAGTTCTTC.

This clonotype was observed a few times. The rearrangement links TRBV7-9 to TRBJ2-1, with D uncertain. V gave up 1 base and J gave up 4 bases, with 8 bases separating them. Germline CDR1 and CDR2: SEHNR and FQNEAQ (reference sequence). This CDR3 has 14 amino acids. CDR3 sequence reads: CASSLDVGYNEQFF. As DNA, the CDR3 is TGTGCCAGCAGCTTAGATGTGGGTTACAATGAGCAGTTCTTC.

This clonotype was seen at least ten times. V and J are TRBV5-1 and TRBJ2-1; maybe TRBD2 (5 bases). The length of the CDR3 is 14 residues. Looked up from germline, CDR1 is SGHRS and CDR2 is YFSETQ. V lost 5 bases and J 7 bases, leaving 16 bases between the germline ends. In DNA form, the CDR3 reads TGCGCCAGCAGAGCGGTTTCCCTTGGTAATGAGCAGTTCTTC. Protein: CASRAVSLGNEQFF.

This clonotype came up a few times. The V gene is TRBV7-6, the J gene TRBJ2-2; D remains ambiguous. The CDR3 covers 13 residues. Germline assignment: CDR1 SGHVS and CDR2 FNYEAQ. The V end was cut by 4 bases, the J end by 10 bases, with 13 bases between. CDR3 bases: TGTGCCAGCAGCTCCCTTACGCGTGTGGAGCTGTTTTTT. It codes for CASSSLTRVELFF.

V and J are TRBV6-5 and TRBJ2-4, with D tentatively TRBD1 (6 bases). Trimming stripped 6 bases from V and 11 bases from J, with 11 bases between. CDR1 is MNHEY, CDR2 SVGAGI, per germline. The CDR3 runs to 11 residues. The CDR3 DNA sequence: TGTGCCAGCAGCCGGGGACATCTTCAGTACTTC. Translation gives CASSRGHLQYF.